The T cell receptor (beta chain) described here comes from a study of blood T cell repertoires in COVID-19. Study details: Samples came from the United States, Italy and Spain, spanning acute and convalescent COVID-19. T cells, B-cell-depleted T cells, or PBMCs provided the cDNA or gDNA that served as material.

The ends were cut back, 0 bases at V and 0 bases at J, with 6 bases in the middle. Per the germline V gene, CDR1 is SGHDN and CDR2 is FVKESK. This CDR3 spans 15 amino acids. Source study methods: Counts of nucleated cells, estimated from reference gene primer amplification, were obtained. Repertoires were generated with immunoSEQ multiplex PCR, while TCRdb's copy carries only in-frame clones and drops some. V and J calls and clone size are copied from that table; D and trimming were computed from the DNA. This sample has 75,000 to 95,000 clones, with 88% found just once. Sample: peripheral blood. The chain has TRBV14 and TRBJ2-4, with no clear D. This TCR was sampled from a man aged 50-59 years with active COVID-19. CDR3 in amino acids: CASSQESGAKNIQYF. The DNA of the CDR3 is TGTGCCAGCAGCCAAGAGTCGGGAGCCAAAAACATTCAGTACTTC. The entire variable domain, with the rest obtained from reference TRBV14 and TRBJ2-4, is as follows: EAGVTQFPSHSVIEKGQTVTLRCDPISGHDNLYWYRRVMGKEIKFLLHFVKESKQDESGMPNNRFLAERTGGTYSTLKVQPAELEDSGVYFCASSQESGAKNIQYFGAGTRLSVL.